This T cell receptor beta chain was found in a study of OX40 agonist ivuxolimab in advanced cancers. Study as a whole: Subjects had a mean age of around 63 years, with a range of 23 to 79; roughly 83% were male. The study reported partial responses in three patients: one hepatocellular carcinoma, two cutaneous melanoma.

This clone is termed medium-sized. The antigen is not known. Produced via immunoSEQ multiplex PCR; TCRdb's table is partial and in-frame only. The table includes 50,000 to 85,000 clones, 85% detected once. Blood got drawn at baseline, again on cycle 4 day 1, and then on cycle 7 day 1. Germline V gene data show CDR1 as SGHRS and CDR2 as YFSETQ. This CDR3 has 15 amino acids. Trimming took 4 bases from V and 2 from J; bases not matched to a gene: 7. Notes on the study in general: In CD8+ T cells, expanded clones were on average more numerous than in CD4+.

This receptor was identified in an adult with an advanced solid tumor such as melanoma, head and neck, liver or kidney cancer. The sample in question was CD4+ or CD8+ T cells sorted from blood, obtained in a trial of the OX40 agonist ivuxolimab. The chain combines TRBV5-1 with TRBJ2-3, with 7 bases fitting TRBD2. The CDR3 sequence: CASSESGVTTDTQYF. CDR3 DNA: TGCGCCAGCAGCGAGAGCGGGGTGACCACAGATACGCAGTATTTT. The full variable domain, its missing parts supplied by reference TRBV5-1 and TRBJ2-3, is KAGVTQTPRYLIKTRGQQVTLSCSPISGHRSVSWYQQTPGQGLQFLFEYFSETQRNKGNFPGRFSGRQFSNSRSEMNVSTLELGDSALYLCASSESGVTTDTQYFGPGTRLTVL.